Listed below are T cell receptor beta chains from one sample, sequenced in a study of CD4 T cells in relation to SARS-CoV-2 and coronaviruses. Their antigens are not known. TCRdb's copy holds only in-frame clones and misses some; the assay was immunoSEQ multiplex PCR. Among 38,000 or so clones listed, around 77% were seen once. The source material was memory CD4+ T cells from PBMCs, cultured in vitro. All receptors derive from an adult with COVID-19. The CDR3 runs from the conserved cysteine through the conserved F or W. D genes are given only for firm matches. A row's size may be missing; if present it is once, few, many or a size class.

CDR3 protein: CASTQSGSRSPLHF; CDR3 DNA: TGTGCCAGCACACAGTCTGGGTCCCGTTCACCCCTCCACTTT; clone size: NA; V gene: TRBV27; D gene: NA; CDR3 length: 14; J gene: TRBJ1-6
CDR3 protein: CASSFTLGRSSNYGYTF; CDR3 DNA: TGCGCCAGCAGCTTTACCCTAGGGCGGTCCTCTAACTATGGCTACACCTTC; clone size: NA; V gene: TRBV5-1; D gene: NA; CDR3 length: 17; J gene: TRBJ1-2
CDR3 protein: CASPPRQGDSNQPQHF; CDR3 DNA: TGTGCCAGCCCCCCCCGACAGGGAGATAGCAATCAGCCCCAGCATTTT; clone size: NA; V gene: TRBV28; D gene: TRBD1; CDR3 length: 16; J gene: TRBJ1-5
CDR3 protein: CASSTVMRNNEKLFF; CDR3 DNA: TGTGCCAGTAGTACGGTGATGCGGAATAATGAAAAACTGTTTTTT; clone size: NA; V gene: TRBV19; D gene: NA; CDR3 length: 15; J gene: TRBJ1-4
CDR3 protein: CASRARAPGELFF; CDR3 DNA: TGTGCCAGCAGAGCCAGGGCTCCCGGGGAGCTGTTTTTT; clone size: NA; V gene: TRBV2; D gene: NA; CDR3 length: 13; J gene: TRBJ2-2
CDR3 protein: CASSLGQGAGANVLTF; CDR3 DNA: TGCGCCAGCAGCTTGGGACAGGGGGCTGGGGCCAACGTCCTGACTTTC; clone size: NA; V gene: TRBV5-1; D gene: TRBD1; CDR3 length: 16; J gene: TRBJ2-6
CDR3 protein: CASSLEQNQPQHF; CDR3 DNA: TGTGCCAGCAGCTTGGAGCAAAATCAGCCCCAGCATTTT; clone size: NA; V gene: TRBV5-8; D gene: NA; CDR3 length: 13; J gene: TRBJ1-5
CDR3 protein: CASSSHRDTRTDTQYF; CDR3 DNA: TGTGCCAGCAGCTCCCACAGGGATACTAGGACAGATACGCAGTATTTT; clone size: once; V gene: TRBV9; D gene: NA; CDR3 length: 16; J gene: TRBJ2-3
CDR3 protein: CASEGLAEETQYF; CDR3 DNA: TGTGCCAGCGAGGGACTAGCAGAAGAGACCCAGTACTTC; clone size: NA; V gene: TRBV3-1/TRBV3-2; D gene: TRBD2; CDR3 length: 13; J gene: TRBJ2-5
CDR3 protein: CASSPLGSYEQYF; CDR3 DNA: TGTGCCAGTAGTCCCTTGGGCTCCTACGAGCAGTACTTC; clone size: NA; V gene: TRBV19; D gene: NA; CDR3 length: 13; J gene: TRBJ2-7
CDR3 protein: CASSLAVSSYEQYF; CDR3 DNA: TGTGCCAGCAGTTTAGCGGTGAGCTCCTACGAGCAGTACTTC; clone size: once; V gene: TRBV27; D gene: NA; CDR3 length: 14; J gene: TRBJ2-7
CDR3 protein: CAWSASYQGSSPLHF; CDR3 DNA: TGTGCCTGGAGTGCCTCTTACCAGGGGTCCTCACCCCTCCACTTT; clone size: NA; V gene: TRBV30; D gene: NA; CDR3 length: 15; J gene: TRBJ1-6
CDR3 protein: CAIRDSGRAGNGELFF; CDR3 DNA: TGTGCCATCAGGGATAGCGGGAGGGCCGGTAACGGGGAGCTGTTTTTT; clone size: NA; V gene: TRBV10-3; D gene: TRBD2; CDR3 length: 16; J gene: TRBJ2-2
CDR3 protein: CASSLGRTGGRGGNTIYF; CDR3 DNA: TGTGCCAGCAGCTTAGGGCGGACAGGGGGCAGGGGGGGAAACACCATATATTTT; clone size: NA; V gene: TRBV7-8; D gene: TRBD1; CDR3 length: 18; J gene: TRBJ1-3
CDR3 protein: CASSDLMGGFGANVLTF; CDR3 DNA: TGTGCCAGCAGTGATCTTATGGGGGGCTTTGGGGCCAACGTCCTGACTTTC; clone size: few; V gene: TRBV2; D gene: NA; CDR3 length: 17; J gene: TRBJ2-6
CDR3 protein: CASSPGTGKINEQFF; CDR3 DNA: TGTGCCAGCTCACCGGGGACAGGGAAGATAAATGAGCAGTTCTTC; clone size: NA; V gene: TRBV18; D gene: TRBD1; CDR3 length: 15; J gene: TRBJ2-1
CDR3 protein: CASRDLGRAPYNEQFF; CDR3 DNA: TGTGCCAGCAGGGATCTCGGGAGGGCCCCCTACAATGAGCAGTTCTTC; clone size: NA; V gene: TRBV28; D gene: TRBD2; CDR3 length: 16; J gene: TRBJ2-1
CDR3 protein: CAISDKLGKETQYF; CDR3 DNA: TGTGCCATCAGTGATAAACTAGGAAAAGAGACCCAGTACTTC; clone size: NA; V gene: TRBV10-3; D gene: NA; CDR3 length: 14; J gene: TRBJ2-5
CDR3 protein: CASSPRRGDEQYF; CDR3 DNA: TGTGCCAGCTCACCACGGAGGGGGGACGAGCAGTACTTC; clone size: few; V gene: TRBV18; D gene: NA; CDR3 length: 13; J gene: TRBJ2-7
CDR3 protein: CASSFRGAGREQYF; CDR3 DNA: TGTGCCAGCAGTTTCAGAGGGGCCGGTCGCGAGCAGTACTTC; clone size: NA; V gene: TRBV27; D gene: NA; CDR3 length: 14; J gene: TRBJ2-7
CDR3 protein: CASRSQGAGSPLHF; CDR3 DNA: TGTGCCAGTCGGAGTCAGGGGGCCGGGTCACCCCTCCACTTT; clone size: few; V gene: TRBV19; D gene: TRBD1; CDR3 length: 14; J gene: TRBJ1-6
CDR3 protein: CASSVKVRADEQFF; CDR3 DNA: TGTGCCAGCAGCGTTAAGGTGAGGGCGGATGAGCAGTTCTTC; clone size: NA; V gene: TRBV9; D gene: NA; CDR3 length: 14; J gene: TRBJ2-1
CDR3 protein: CASSRQGADEAFF; CDR3 DNA: TGTGCCAGCTCACGGCAGGGGGCGGATGAAGCTTTCTTT; clone size: NA; V gene: TRBV18; D gene: TRBD1; CDR3 length: 13; J gene: TRBJ1-1
CDR3 protein: CASRQPGGSVYGYTF; CDR3 DNA: TGTGCCAGTAGACAACCGGGGGGGTCTGTCTATGGCTACACCTTC; clone size: NA; V gene: TRBV19; D gene: NA; CDR3 length: 15; J gene: TRBJ1-2
CDR3 protein: CASSRQERVGNTIYF; CDR3 DNA: TGTGCCAGCAGCCGTCAGGAGAGGGTCGGAAACACCATATATTTT; clone size: NA; V gene: TRBV3-1/TRBV3-2; D gene: NA; CDR3 length: 15; J gene: TRBJ1-3
CDR3 protein: CSASQNYYEQYF; CDR3 DNA: TGCAGTGCTAGTCAGAATTACTACGAGCAGTACTTC; clone size: NA; V gene: TRBV20-1; D gene: NA; CDR3 length: 12; J gene: TRBJ2-7
CDR3 protein: CASSETANYGYTF; CDR3 DNA: TGTGCCAGCAGTGAAACAGCTAACTATGGCTACACCTTC; clone size: NA; V gene: TRBV2; D gene: NA; CDR3 length: 13; J gene: TRBJ1-2
CDR3 protein: CASSQVVGAEKLFF; CDR3 DNA: TGCGCCAGCAGCCAAGTCGTAGGCGCGGAAAAACTGTTTTTT; clone size: NA; V gene: TRBV4-3; D gene: NA; CDR3 length: 14; J gene: TRBJ1-4
CDR3 protein: CASSLPGQTYEQYF; CDR3 DNA: TGTGCCAGCAGCCTACCGGGACAGACCTACGAGCAGTACTTC; clone size: NA; V gene: TRBV28; D gene: TRBD1; CDR3 length: 14; J gene: TRBJ2-7
CDR3 protein: CASSKRTGGVGTDTQYF; CDR3 DNA: TGTGCCAGCAGCAAGAGGACAGGGGGAGTCGGTACAGATACGCAGTATTTT; clone size: NA; V gene: TRBV27; D gene: TRBD1; CDR3 length: 17; J gene: TRBJ2-3
CDR3 protein: CASSLEGQSTDTQYF; CDR3 DNA: TGTGCCAGCAGCTTAGAGGGACAGAGCACAGATACGCAGTATTTT; clone size: NA; V gene: TRBV7-9; D gene: TRBD1; CDR3 length: 15; J gene: TRBJ2-3
CDR3 protein: CATKGPSSYNSPLHF; CDR3 DNA: TGTGCCACGAAGGGTCCCAGCTCCTATAATTCACCCCTCCACTTT; clone size: NA; V gene: TRBV28; D gene: NA; CDR3 length: 15; J gene: TRBJ1-6
CDR3 protein: CASITPGSDTQYF; CDR3 DNA: TGTGCCAGCATCACTCCAGGGTCAGATACGCAGTATTTT; clone size: NA; V gene: TRBV6-5; D gene: NA; CDR3 length: 13; J gene: TRBJ2-3
CDR3 protein: CASSLPPGREVADTQYF; CDR3 DNA: TGTGCCAGCAGTTTACCACCGGGGCGGGAAGTGGCAGATACGCAGTATTTT; clone size: NA; V gene: TRBV27; D gene: NA; CDR3 length: 17; J gene: TRBJ2-3
CDR3 protein: CASSMSLNTEAFF; CDR3 DNA: TGTGCCAGTAGTATGTCGTTGAACACTGAAGCTTTCTTT; clone size: NA; V gene: TRBV19; D gene: NA; CDR3 length: 13; J gene: TRBJ1-1
CDR3 protein: CASSPRVAGANVLTF; CDR3 DNA: TGTGCCAGCAGCCCTAGGGTAGCTGGGGCCAACGTCCTGACTTTC; clone size: NA; V gene: TRBV3-1/TRBV3-2; D gene: NA; CDR3 length: 15; J gene: TRBJ2-6
CDR3 protein: CASSSGGISGETQYF; CDR3 DNA: TGCGCCAGCAGCTCGGGAGGGATTTCAGGAGAGACCCAGTACTTC; clone size: NA; V gene: TRBV5-1; D gene: TRBD2; CDR3 length: 15; J gene: TRBJ2-5
CDR3 protein: CASSVRIGTDTQYF; CDR3 DNA: TGTGCCAGCAGTGTTCGGATCGGGACAGATACGCAGTATTTT; clone size: NA; V gene: TRBV2; D gene: NA; CDR3 length: 14; J gene: TRBJ2-3